Each of the 19 T cell receptor beta chains below was sequenced from the same sample in a study of blood T cell repertoires in COVID-19. Clones were sequenced by immunoSEQ multiplex PCR, and TCRdb holds only the in-frame ones, with some missing. The sample has more than 150,000 clones, roughly 80% seen once. Sequencing input: peripheral blood. The source of these receptors is a man younger than 30 with active or convalescent COVID-19.

The J gene is TRBJ2-1, the V gene TRBV5-1; D call uncertain. The CDR3 contains 13 residues. The ends were cut back, 1 base at V and 5 bases at J, with 7 bases in the middle. Germline lookup yields CDR1 SGHRS and CDR2 YFSETQ. CDR3 in DNA: TGCGCCAGCAGCTTGATCCCCGACAATGAGCAGTTCTTC. Translating gives CASSLIPDNEQFF.

The chain links TRBV27 to TRBJ2-7; D perhaps matches TRBD1 (6 bases). The V and J ends lost 2 bases and 4 bases respectively, with 12 bases between them. This CDR3 region has 14 residues. CDR1 is MNHEY, CDR2 SMNVEV, per germline (reference sequence). CDR3 residues: CASSLVRGGYEQYF. CDR3 DNA sequence: TGTGCCAGCAGTTTAGTCAGGGGTGGATACGAGCAGTACTTC.

This clone has more than one count but fewer than ten. The rearrangement uses TRBV7-9 and TRBJ2-1, with 10 positions matching TRBD2. CDR1 and CDR2 from the germline V gene are SEHNR and FQNEAQ (reference sequence). The CDR3 contains 17 residues. Trimming removed 4 bases from V and 2 bases from J; junction bases left unmatched: 8. This CDR3 reads CASSYDLSGGAYNEQFF. CDR3 DNA sequence: TGTGCCAGCAGCTATGATCTAAGCGGGGGGGCCTACAATGAGCAGTTCTTC.

The chain couples TRBV9 to TRBJ2-7; 8 nucleotides agree with TRBD1. With 0 bases clipped from V and 4 bases from J, the junction kept 6 bases outside the gene matches. Germline lookup yields CDR1 SGDLS and CDR2 YYNGEE. CDR3 length equals 15 residues. For the CDR3, the DNA is TGTGCCAGCAGCGTAGATGGCAGGGGGCTATACGAGCAGTACTTC. As protein: CASSVDGRGLYEQYF. The full variable domain, in which reference TRBV9 and TRBJ2-7 provide the parts outside the CDR3, is DSGVTQTPKHLITATGQRVTLRCSPRSGDLSVYWYQQSLDQGLQFLIQYYNGEERAKGNILERFSAQQFPDLHSELNLSSLELGDSALYFCASSVDGRGLYEQYFGPGTRLTVT.

The rearrangement uses TRBV27 and TRBJ1-2; no clear D gene. Trimming cost V 0 bases and J 1 base, with 6 bases left between them. The CDR3 has 14 residues. The germline V gene has CDR1 MNHEY and CDR2 SMNVEV (reference sequence). CDR3 region: CASSLSSLNYGYTF. CDR3 nucleotide sequence: TGTGCCAGCAGTTTATCATCCCTTAACTATGGCTACACCTTC.

In its sample, this clone was seen a few times. The chain links TRBV4-1 to TRBJ2-7; D gene unclear. In germline, CDR1 is MGHRA, CDR2 YSYEKL. Trimming removed 0 bases from V and 7 bases from J, with 13 bases in between. The CDR3 length is 14 residues. CDR3 sequence (DNA): TGCGCCAGCAGCCAAGATTATCGAGCACGTGAGCAGTACTTC. Residues: CASSQDYRAREQYF.

The chain recombines TRBV18 with TRBJ2-5, with 9 nucleotides matching TRBD2. V trimming: 3 bases; J trimming: 5 bases; junction bases outside the gene matches: 4. There are 14 residues in the CDR3. Germline V CDR1 and CDR2: KGHSH, LQKENI. CDR3 in DNA: TGTGCCAGCTCACCGTCCGGGACTAGCGAGACCCAGTACTTC. This codes for CASSPSGTSETQYF.

This chain links TRBV11-2 with TRBJ2-1; 10 bases are a match to TRBD2. This CDR3 has 17 amino acids. With 1 base clipped from V and 0 bases from J, the junction kept 3 bases outside the gene matches. Germline V gene data show CDR1 as SGHAT and CDR2 as FQNNGV. CDR3 protein: CASSLGASGSSYNEQFF. The CDR3 DNA sequence: TGTGCCAGCAGCTTAGGGGCTAGCGGGAGCTCCTACAATGAGCAGTTCTTC.

The gene calls are TRBV19 and TRBJ1-1, with 9 bases identical to TRBD1. The CDR3 is made up of 15 amino acids. Germline CDR1 LNHDA, CDR2 SQIVND (reference sequence). Germline trimming cut 5 bases from V and 6 bases from J; bases unmatched to any gene: 10. The CDR3 sequence: CASSLAGQGLAEAFF. The DNA for the CDR3 is TGTGCCAGTAGTCTCGCGGGACAGGGTTTGGCTGAAGCTTTCTTT.

For this clone: At one boundary the junction diverges from the germline segment, which might be a read error. The rearrangement uses TRBV2 and TRBJ2-4, with D possibly TRBD1 on 5 matching bases. This CDR3 region has 11 residues. The germline gives CDR1 SNHLY, CDR2 FYNNEI. In nucleotides, the CDR3 is TGTGCCAGCAGTGAAGGGGGCCGGCAGAGCTTC. Residues: CASSEGGRQSF.

Here the CDR3 DNA reads TGTGCCAGCAGCCTAAATATCGGGACTAGCGGGGCGGGCAAAAACATTCAGTACTTC. Protein product: CASSLNIGTSGAGKNIQYF. The V gene is TRBV3-1 (or the pseudogene TRBV3-2), the J gene TRBJ2-4; TRBD2 aligns across 13 bases. The junction had 12 bases not matched to a gene; V was cut back by 4 bases and J by 3 bases. The CDR3 length is 19 residues. In germline, CDR1 is LGHDT, CDR2 YNNKEL (reference sequence).

The chain has TRBV10-2 and TRBJ2-2, with unresolved D. The length of the CDR3 is 16 residues. CDR1 is WSHSY, CDR2 SAAADI, per germline. Trimming removed 3 bases from V and 0 bases from J, with 11 bases in between. The CDR3 nucleotides read TGCGCCAGCAGTGAACGTCCCAGGCCGAACACCGGGGAGCTGTTTTTT. The encoded protein is CASSERPRPNTGELFF.

This clone was recorded only once. The chain is built from TRBV9 and TRBJ1-2; D unclear. V was shortened by 0 bases and J by 4 bases, with 13 bases between the two germline ends. The length of the CDR3 is 15 residues. CDR1 and CDR2 (germline): SGDLS, YYNGEE. The CDR3: CASSVAPGTLYGYTF. Written as DNA, the CDR3 is TGTGCCAGCAGCGTAGCCCCAGGCACCCTCTATGGCTACACCTTC.

The chain links TRBV6-5 to TRBJ2-5; D gene unclear. This CDR3 region has 14 residues. Per germline, CDR1 MNHEY and CDR2 SVGAGI. V was trimmed by 7 bases and J by 3 bases, leaving 15 bases between them. The CDR3 DNA sequence: TGTGCCAGCACCGCCGCCAAGCCAAAAGAGACCCAGTACTTC. It yields the protein CASTAAKPKETQYF.

This rearrangement joins TRBV7-3 to TRBJ2-1; 9 nucleotides match TRBD1. Germline CDR1 is SGHTA and CDR2 is FQGTGA. CDR3 length: 17 residues. Trimming at V came to 1 base and at J to 8 bases, leaving 12 bases not matched to a gene. Written as DNA, the CDR3 is TGTGCCAGCAGCTTAAATGGCTCCACGGGACAGGGCTATGAGCAGTTCTTC. Its protein product is CASSLNGSTGQGYEQFF. Filled out from reference TRBV7-3 and TRBJ2-1, the complete variable domain reads GAGVSQTPSNKVTEKGKYVELRCDPISGHTALYWYRQSLGQGPEFLIYFQGTGAADDSGLPNDRFFAVRPEGSVSTLKIQRTERGDSAVYLCASSLNGSTGQGYEQFFGPGTRLTVL.

The J gene is TRBJ1-4, the V gene TRBV18; 7 bases match TRBD1. The CDR3 consists of 15 residues. Germline CDR1 is KGHSH and CDR2 is LQKENI. V lost 5 bases and J lost 3; bases outside the gene matches: 6. CDR3 protein: CASSLNRGPNEKLFF. The CDR3 DNA follows: TGTGCCAGCTCATTGAACAGGGGTCCTAATGAAAAACTGTTTTTT. The whole variable domain, remainder taken from reference TRBV18 and TRBJ1-4, is NAGVMQNPRHLVRRRGQEARLRCSPMKGHSHVYWYRQLPEEGLKFMVYLQKENIIDESGMPKERFSAEFPKEGPSILRIQQVVRGDSAAYFCASSLNRGPNEKLFFGSGTQLSVL.

The V call is TRBV5-4, the J call TRBJ2-7; D call uncertain. The CDR3 spans 12 residues. The V end lost 0 bases, the J end lost 3 bases, and 4 bases lay between the germline ends. The germline V gene encodes CDR1 SGHNT and CDR2 YYREEE (reference sequence). The CDR3 DNA follows: TGTGCCAGCAGCTTGGAGCGCTACGAGCAGTACTTC. It is translated as CASSLERYEQYF. The variable domain in full, with the rest retrieved from reference TRBV5-4 and TRBJ2-7, is ETGVTQSPTHLIKTRGQQVTLRCSSQSGHNTVSWYQQALGQGPQFIFQYYREEENGRGNFPPRFSGLQFPNYSSELNVNALELDDSALYLCASSLERYEQYFGPGTRLTVT.

The chain couples TRBV7-9 to TRBJ1-6; D is unresolved. Germline V gives CDR1 SEHNR, CDR2 FQNEAQ (reference sequence). This CDR3 region has 17 residues. Trimming took 1 base from V and 2 from J, leaving 12 bases between them. The CDR3 spells CASSLGGISAYNSPLHF. The DNA of the CDR3 is TGTGCCAGCAGCTTAGGAGGAATTAGCGCCTATAATTCACCCCTCCACTTT.

The CDR3 DNA is TGTGCCACCAGTGGAACAGCCTACAATGAGCAGTTCTTC. It specifies CATSGTAYNEQFF. The rearrangement links TRBV24-1 to TRBJ2-1; D is unresolved. Trimming stripped 5 bases from V and 2 bases from J, with 6 bases between. CDR3 size: 13 residues. The germline V gene encodes CDR1 KGHDR and CDR2 SFDVKD.